Shown below are 18 T cell receptor beta chains from a single sample sequenced in a study of vaccination effects on CD4 cells after COVID-19. The antigens of these receptors remain unknown. Sequencing in the ViraFEST assay came after antigen-specific CD4+ T cells had been expanded with viral peptide pools, which were used to stimulate PBMC. Following 10 days of culture, CD4+ T cells were isolated. TCRdb keeps only in-frame clones here, not all; method: immunoSEQ multiplex PCR. This table holds fewer than 25,000 clones, approximately 73% found once. Sequenced here: CD4+ T cells from PBMCs cultured with HCoV-229E spike peptides, sampled before COVID-19 vaccination. Receptor source: a human donor who received a COVID-19 vaccine.

V gene TRBV3-1 (or the pseudogene TRBV3-2) combines with J gene TRBJ1-1; D is unclear. The V gene lost 1 base and the J gene lost 4 bases, with 4 bases spanning the gap. This CDR3 spans 12 amino acids. Per germline, CDR1 LGHDT and CDR2 YNNKEL (reference sequence). CDR3 in amino acids: CASSQGATEAFF. In nucleotides, the CDR3 is TGTGCCAGCAGCCAAGGAGCCACTGAAGCTTTCTTT.

This chain uses TRBV27 with TRBJ1-1, with TRBD1 matching over 9 bases. The CDR3 totals 14 residues. After removal of 8 bases from V and 1 base from J, the junction contained 5 bases not matched to a gene. Germline CDR1 reads MNHEY; CDR2 reads SMNVEV (reference sequence). The CDR3 spells CASGKGQGNTEAFF. The CDR3 DNA sequence: TGTGCCAGCGGTAAGGGACAGGGGAACACTGAAGCTTTCTTT.

This chain links TRBV6-1 with TRBJ1-2; D ambiguous. V was clipped by 1 base and J by 2 bases, with 8 bases between them. The CDR3 runs 14 residues. Looked up from germline, CDR1 is MNHNS and CDR2 is SASEGT. The chain's CDR3 is CASSEGAANYGYTF. In nucleotides, the CDR3 is TGTGCCAGCAGTGAAGGGGCAGCGAACTATGGCTACACCTTC.

The V call is TRBV19, the J call TRBJ1-2; D gene ambiguous. The ends were cut back, 1 base at V and 2 bases at J, with 14 bases in the middle. This CDR3 has 16 residues. Germline lookup yields CDR1 LNHDA and CDR2 SQIVND (reference sequence). CDR3 loop: CASSIARRQPNYGYTF. CDR3 coding DNA: TGTGCCAGTAGTATAGCCCGTCGGCAGCCGAACTATGGCTACACCTTC.

The rearrangement joins TRBV28 to TRBJ1-2, with D possibly TRBD1 on 6 matching bases. This CDR3 has 11 amino acids. V shed 11 bases and J shed 8 bases, with 15 bases lying between them. CDR1 is MDHEN, CDR2 SYDVKM, per germline. The CDR3 region is CAGAGAGGYTF. CDR3 DNA sequence: TGTGCCGGGGCAGGGGCCGGCGGCTACACCTTC.

DNA for the CDR3: TGTGCCAGCAGCTCTGGGGGGGGCACAGATACGCAGTATTTT. Translated, it gives CASSSGGGTDTQYF. The rearrangement joins TRBV5-4 to TRBJ2-3; TRBD2 agrees at 7 bases. The CDR3 contains 14 residues. Trimming removed 3 bases from V and 1 base from J; junction bases left unmatched: 2. In germline, CDR1 is SGHNT, CDR2 YYREEE (reference sequence).

The genes are TRBV6-4 and TRBJ2-1, with 15 nucleotides matching TRBD2. CDR1 and CDR2 (germline): MRHNA, SNTAGT. CDR3 size: 14 residues. With V trimmed by 4 bases and J by 8 bases, 0 bases remained unmatched. CDR3 bases: TGTGCCAGCAGTGGGACTAGCGGGAGGGATGAGCAGTTCTTC. This encodes CASSGTSGRDEQFF.

This clone appeared a few times. The J gene is TRBJ1-1, the V gene TRBV5-1, with TRBD1 matching 9 bases. Germline CDR1 reads SGHRS; CDR2 reads YFSETQ. The CDR3 has 14 residues. V dropped 4 bases and J dropped 4; count of bases not matched to a gene: 5. CDR3: CASSPTGGRTEAFF. CDR3 sequence (DNA): TGCGCCAGCAGCCCGACAGGGGGACGCACTGAAGCTTTCTTT.

The V and J genes are TRBV7-2 and TRBJ2-5, with 7 bases lining up with TRBD1. The CDR3 is 15 amino acids. V gave up 6 bases and J gave up 4 bases; unmatched junction bases: 11. From germline, CDR1 is SGHTA and CDR2 FQGNSA. The CDR3 reads CASSHEGASRETQYF. DNA of the CDR3: TGTGCCAGCAGTCATGAGGGGGCTAGCCGAGAGACCCAGTACTTC.

The chain joins TRBV10-1 to TRBJ1-2; D is unresolved. This CDR3 contains 15 residues. V was trimmed by 3 bases and J by 4 bases, leaving 15 bases between them. Germline CDR1 WNHNN, CDR2 SYGVQD (reference sequence). As DNA, the CDR3 is TGCGCCAGCAGTGATTATAGTTGGGGTCCCTATGGCTACACCTTC. Amino acid sequence: CASSDYSWGPYGYTF.

As DNA, the CDR3 is TGCGCCAGCAGCTTGACACCGGGACTAGCGGGAGAGAGAAGCTCCTACGAGCAGTACTTC. This codes for CASSLTPGLAGERSSYEQYF. J is TRBJ2-7 and V is TRBV5-1; TRBD2 agrees at 14 bases. In germline, CDR1 is SGHRS, CDR2 YFSETQ. The CDR3 contains 20 residues. V shed 1 base and J 0 bases; nucleotides not matched to a gene: 12.

The chain links TRBV7-9 to TRBJ2-3, with 10 bases identical to TRBD2. V lost 1 base, J lost 4 bases, and 8 bases stayed unmatched. CDR1 and CDR2 from the germline V gene are SEHNR and FQNEAQ (reference sequence). CDR3 length: 17 amino acids. The CDR3 DNA reads as TGTGCCAGCAGCTTAGGCGGACTAGCGGTCTGGGCAGATACGCAGTATTTT. This sequence encodes CASSLGGLAVWADTQYF.

This chain connects TRBV6-5 to TRBJ1-1, with D uncertain. CDR3 length equals 15 residues. V lost 6 bases, J lost 2 bases, and 16 bases lay in between. CDR1 and CDR2 (germline): MNHEY, SVGAGI. DNA for the CDR3: TGTGCCAGCAGCCCCCGCCAGCGGTCAAACACTGAAGCTTTCTTT. This sequence encodes CASSPRQRSNTEAFF.

This clone was seen a handful of times. The chain combines TRBV2 with TRBJ1-2, with TRBD1 as a possible D gene (6 bases). Germline CDR1 is SNHLY and CDR2 is FYNNEI. The CDR3 length is 19 residues. Trimming removed 7 bases from V and 5 bases from J, with 32 bases in between. The CDR3 bases are TGTGCCAGCAAGGAAGGGGGGCTCAGCGATAGTCCCAGTTTATATGGCTACACCTTC. Translation gives CASKEGGLSDSPSLYGYTF.

CDR3 in amino acids: CASSLRRAGNTIYF. CDR3 sequence (DNA): TGTGCCAGCAGCCTCCGCAGGGCGGGAAACACCATATATTTT. The rearrangement joins TRBV7-9 to TRBJ1-3; D may be TRBD1 (5 bases). Germline V gene sequence: CDR1 SEHNR, CDR2 FQNEAQ (reference sequence). This CDR3 has 14 amino acids. The V and J ends lost 5 bases and 4 bases respectively, with 12 bases between them.

This clone was counted only a few times. This chain uses TRBV7-8 with TRBJ2-1; D unresolved. This CDR3 has 14 residues. V shed 0 bases and J shed 8 bases, with 11 bases lying between them. Germline CDR1 SGHVS, CDR2 FQNEAQ. CDR3 nucleotide sequence: TGTGCCAGCAGCTTAGCGGTATATAAGGATGAGCAGTTCTTC. Protein product: CASSLAVYKDEQFF.

The rearrangement links TRBV7-2 to TRBJ1-2, with 8 bases aligning to TRBD1. V shed 2 bases and J 2 bases; nucleotides not matched to a gene: 4. Per germline, CDR1 SGHTA and CDR2 FQGNSA. The CDR3 is 15 amino acids. CDR3 protein: CASSLMDRENYGYTF. The DNA of the CDR3 is TGTGCCAGCAGCTTAATGGACAGGGAGAACTATGGCTACACCTTC.

This clone was found a few times. The CDR3 protein is CASSLVIGGSDGVQYSGNTIYF. CDR3 nucleotides: TGTGCCAGCAGCTTAGTGATTGGAGGGTCCGATGGGGTACAATACTCTGGAAACACCATATATTTT. The chain combines TRBV7-6 with TRBJ1-3; D unresolved. Deletions cut 1 base from V and 0 bases from J, with 28 bases between. This CDR3 is built from 22 residues. Germline values: CDR1 SGHVS, CDR2 FNYEAQ.